This T cell receptor beta chain appears in the sequencing data of a study of HIV-infected patients and healthy controls. Study findings and constraints: Healthy control repertoires had roughly threefold more distinct CDR3s than untreated HIV+ repertoires, and higher Shannon diversity.

This clonotype appeared many times. As yet, its antigen is unknown. All unsorted peripheral T cells were captured because whole blood was used without fractionation. Alpha and beta constant-region primers primed reverse transcription of approximately 460 ng RNA. Each of the alpha and beta chains got its own library through chain-specific third strand synthesis with indices. TCRdb redid the calling of the 5' RACE reads with MiXCR, one entry per CDR3 protein. The sample includes fewer than 7,500 distinct CDR3 sequences, 10% to 11% of them seen just once. The material was blood, obtained before antiretroviral therapy. The source of this sequence is an adult with HIV infection.

CDR3 sequence reads: CASSAIPGLAGVGEQYF. CDR3 nucleotides: TGCGCCAGCAGCGCAATTCCGGGACTAGCGGGAGTCGGCGAGCAGTACTTC. The chain is built from TRBV10-1 and TRBJ2-7; 14 bases match TRBD2. The CDR3 is 17 amino acids. CDR1 and CDR2 (germline): WNHNN, SYGVQD (reference sequence). V shed 6 bases, J shed 6 bases, and the junction held 13 bases outside the gene matches.